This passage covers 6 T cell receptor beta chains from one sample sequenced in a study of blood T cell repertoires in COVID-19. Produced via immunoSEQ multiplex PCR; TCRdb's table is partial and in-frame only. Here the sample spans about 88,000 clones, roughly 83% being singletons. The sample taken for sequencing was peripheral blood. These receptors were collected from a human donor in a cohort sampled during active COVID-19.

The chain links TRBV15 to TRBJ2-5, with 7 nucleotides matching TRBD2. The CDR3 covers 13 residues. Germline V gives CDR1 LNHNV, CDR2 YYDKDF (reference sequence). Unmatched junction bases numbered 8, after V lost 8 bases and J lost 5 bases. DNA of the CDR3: TGTGCCACCGGGAGGGGATTAACGGAGACCCAGTACTTC. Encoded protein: CATGRGLTETQYF.

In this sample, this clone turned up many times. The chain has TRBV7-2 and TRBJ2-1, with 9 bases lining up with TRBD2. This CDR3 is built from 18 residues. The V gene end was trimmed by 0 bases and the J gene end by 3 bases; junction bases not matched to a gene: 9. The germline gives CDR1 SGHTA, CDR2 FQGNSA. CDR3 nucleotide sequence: TGTGCCAGCAGCTTAGCCGTCGAAGGACTAGCGTACTACAATGAGCAGTTCTTC. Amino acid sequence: CASSLAVEGLAYYNEQFF.

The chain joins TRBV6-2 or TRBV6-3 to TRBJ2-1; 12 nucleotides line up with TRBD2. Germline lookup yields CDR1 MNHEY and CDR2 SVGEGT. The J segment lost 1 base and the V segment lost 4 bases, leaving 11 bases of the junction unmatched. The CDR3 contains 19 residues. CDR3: CASSSPSGRAGVSYNEQFF. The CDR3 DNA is TGTGCCAGCAGTTCCCCTAGCGGGAGGGCCGGAGTGTCCTACAATGAGCAGTTCTTC.

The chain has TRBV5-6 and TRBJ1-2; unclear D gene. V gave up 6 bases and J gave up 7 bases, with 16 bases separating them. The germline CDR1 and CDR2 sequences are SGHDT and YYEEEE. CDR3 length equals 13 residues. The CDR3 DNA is TGTGCCAGCACGCCGGGTCTAGAGGCTGGCTACACCTTC. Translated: CASTPGLEAGYTF.

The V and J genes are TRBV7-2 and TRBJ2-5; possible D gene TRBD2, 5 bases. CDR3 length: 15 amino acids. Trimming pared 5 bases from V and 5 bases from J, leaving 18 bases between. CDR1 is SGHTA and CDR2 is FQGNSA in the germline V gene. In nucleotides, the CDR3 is TGTGCCAGCAGCCCCCGGACCTTACGCGGGGAGACCCAGTACTTC. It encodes CASSPRTLRGETQYF.

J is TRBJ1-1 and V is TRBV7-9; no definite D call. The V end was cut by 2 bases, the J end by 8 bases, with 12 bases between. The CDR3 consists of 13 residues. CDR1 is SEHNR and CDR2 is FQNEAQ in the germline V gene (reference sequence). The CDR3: CASSLPQTPEAFF. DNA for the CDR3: TGTGCCAGCAGCTTACCCCAAACACCCGAAGCTTTCTTT. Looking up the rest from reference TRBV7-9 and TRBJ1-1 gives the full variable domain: DTGVSQNPRHKITKRGQNVTFRCDPISEHNRLYWYRQTLGQGPEFLTYFQNEAQLEKSRLLSDRFSAERPKGSFSTLEIQRTEQGDSAMYLCASSLPQTPEAFFGQGTRLTVV.